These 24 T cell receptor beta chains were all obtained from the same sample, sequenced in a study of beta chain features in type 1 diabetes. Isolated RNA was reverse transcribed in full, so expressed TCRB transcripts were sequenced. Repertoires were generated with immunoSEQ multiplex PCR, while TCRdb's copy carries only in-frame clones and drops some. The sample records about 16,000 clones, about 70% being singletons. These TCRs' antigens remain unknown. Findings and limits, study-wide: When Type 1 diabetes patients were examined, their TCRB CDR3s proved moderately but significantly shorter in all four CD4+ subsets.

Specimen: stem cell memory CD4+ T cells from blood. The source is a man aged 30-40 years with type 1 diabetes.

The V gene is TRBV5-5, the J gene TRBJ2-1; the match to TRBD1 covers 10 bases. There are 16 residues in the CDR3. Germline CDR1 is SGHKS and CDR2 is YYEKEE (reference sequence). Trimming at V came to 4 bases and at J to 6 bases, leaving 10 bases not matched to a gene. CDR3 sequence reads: CASSQARDRGGNEQFF. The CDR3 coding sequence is TGTGCCAGCAGCCAAGCCCGGGACAGGGGCGGCAATGAGCAGTTCTTC.

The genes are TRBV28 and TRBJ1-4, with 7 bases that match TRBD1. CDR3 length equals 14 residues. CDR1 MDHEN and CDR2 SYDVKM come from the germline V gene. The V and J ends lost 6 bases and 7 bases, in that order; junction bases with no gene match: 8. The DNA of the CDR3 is TGTGCCAGCAGGACGGACAGGAACCGTGAAAAACTGTTTTTT. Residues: CASRTDRNREKLFF.

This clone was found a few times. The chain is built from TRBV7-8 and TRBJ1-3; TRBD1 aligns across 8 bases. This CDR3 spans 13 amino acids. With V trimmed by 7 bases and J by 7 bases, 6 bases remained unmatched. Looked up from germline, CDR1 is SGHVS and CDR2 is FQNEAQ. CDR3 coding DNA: TGTGCCAGCACCCCGACAGGGGTGAACACCATATATTTT. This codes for CASTPTGVNTIYF.

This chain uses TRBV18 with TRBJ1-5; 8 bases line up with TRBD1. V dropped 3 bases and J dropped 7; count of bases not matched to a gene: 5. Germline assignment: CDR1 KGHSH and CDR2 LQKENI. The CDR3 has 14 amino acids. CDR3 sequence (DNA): TGTGCCAGCTCACCCGGACAGGGAGAGCAGCCCCAGCATTTT. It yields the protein CASSPGQGEQPQHF.

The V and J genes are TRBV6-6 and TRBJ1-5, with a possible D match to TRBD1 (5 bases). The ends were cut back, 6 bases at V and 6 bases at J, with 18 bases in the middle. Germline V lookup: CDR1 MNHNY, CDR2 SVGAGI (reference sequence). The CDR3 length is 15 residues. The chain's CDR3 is CASSNGRRQGQPQHF. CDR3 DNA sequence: TGTGCCAGCAGCAACGGGAGGCGGCAGGGTCAGCCCCAGCATTTT.

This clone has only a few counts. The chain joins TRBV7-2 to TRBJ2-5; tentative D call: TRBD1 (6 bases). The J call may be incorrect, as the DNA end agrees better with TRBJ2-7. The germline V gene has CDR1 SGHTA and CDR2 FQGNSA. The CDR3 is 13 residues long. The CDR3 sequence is CASSSGAVYEQYF. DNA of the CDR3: TGTGCCAGCAGCTCAGGGGCGGTTTACGAGCAGTACTTC.

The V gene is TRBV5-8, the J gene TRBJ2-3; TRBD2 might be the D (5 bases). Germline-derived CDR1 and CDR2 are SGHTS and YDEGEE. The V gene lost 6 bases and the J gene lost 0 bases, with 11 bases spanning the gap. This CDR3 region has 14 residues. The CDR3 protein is CASTDYHSTDTQYF. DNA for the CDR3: TGTGCCAGCACCGACTATCATAGCACAGATACGCAGTATTTT.

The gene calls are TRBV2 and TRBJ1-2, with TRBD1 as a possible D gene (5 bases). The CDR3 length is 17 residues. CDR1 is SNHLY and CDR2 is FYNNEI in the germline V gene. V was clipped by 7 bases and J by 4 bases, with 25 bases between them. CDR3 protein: CASTDRQGLLLPYGYTF. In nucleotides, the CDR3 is TGTGCCAGCACTGATAGGCAGGGCCTCCTCCTTCCCTATGGCTACACCTTC.

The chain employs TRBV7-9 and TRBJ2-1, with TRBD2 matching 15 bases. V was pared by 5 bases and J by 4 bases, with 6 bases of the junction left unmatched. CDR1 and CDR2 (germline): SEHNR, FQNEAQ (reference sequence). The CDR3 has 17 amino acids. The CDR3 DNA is TGTGCCAGCAGCGGACGGACTAGCGGGGGGGAATACAATGAGCAGTTCTTC. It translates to CASSGRTSGGEYNEQFF.

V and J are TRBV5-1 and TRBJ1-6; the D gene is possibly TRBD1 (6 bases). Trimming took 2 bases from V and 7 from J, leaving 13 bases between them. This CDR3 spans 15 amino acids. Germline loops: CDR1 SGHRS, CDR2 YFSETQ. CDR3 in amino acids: CASSLLIQGNSPLHF. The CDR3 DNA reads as TGCGCCAGCAGCTTACTAATACAGGGCAATTCACCCCTCCACTTT.

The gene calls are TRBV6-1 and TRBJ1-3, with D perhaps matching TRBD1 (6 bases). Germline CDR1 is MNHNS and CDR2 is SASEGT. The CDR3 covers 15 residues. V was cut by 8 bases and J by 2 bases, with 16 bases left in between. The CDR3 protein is CASSGASAPGNTIYF. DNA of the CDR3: TGTGCCAGCTCAGGGGCCTCGGCTCCTGGAAACACCATATATTTT.

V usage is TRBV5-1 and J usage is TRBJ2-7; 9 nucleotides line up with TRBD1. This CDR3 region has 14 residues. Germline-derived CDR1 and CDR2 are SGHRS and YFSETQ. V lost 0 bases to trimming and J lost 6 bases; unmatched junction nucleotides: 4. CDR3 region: CASSLAGTGTEQYF. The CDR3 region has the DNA TGCGCCAGCAGCTTGGCTGGGACAGGGACCGAGCAGTACTTC.

The CDR3 sequence is CASSRLAGGLAKNIQYF. In DNA form, the CDR3 reads TGCGCCAGCAGCAGACTAGCGGGGGGCCTAGCCAAAAACATTCAGTACTTC. The genes are TRBV10-2 and TRBJ2-4; 13 nucleotides align to TRBD2. The CDR3 has 17 residues. Germline CDR1 is WSHSY and CDR2 is SAAADI. The trim removed 6 bases at V and 0 bases at J, leaving 5 bases unmatched.

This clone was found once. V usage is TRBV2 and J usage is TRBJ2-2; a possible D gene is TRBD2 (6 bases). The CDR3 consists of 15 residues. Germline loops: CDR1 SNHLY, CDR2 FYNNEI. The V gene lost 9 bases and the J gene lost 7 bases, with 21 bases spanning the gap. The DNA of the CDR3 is TGTGCCAGTAGAAGCCCGTCTAGGGGAGGCGGGGAGCTGTTTTTT. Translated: CASRSPSRGGGELFF.

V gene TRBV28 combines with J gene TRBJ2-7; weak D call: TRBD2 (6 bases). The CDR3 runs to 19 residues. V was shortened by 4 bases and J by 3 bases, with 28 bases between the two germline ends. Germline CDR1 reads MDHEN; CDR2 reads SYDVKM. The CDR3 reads CASSSWGVRGPAPLYEQYF. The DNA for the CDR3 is TGTGCCAGCAGTTCCTGGGGGGTGCGGGGACCCGCACCCCTCTACGAGCAGTACTTC. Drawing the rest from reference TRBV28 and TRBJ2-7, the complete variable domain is DVKVTQSSRYLVKRTGEKVFLECVQDMDHENMFWYRQDPGLGLRLIYFSYDVKMKEKGDIPEGYSVSREKKERFSLILESASTNQTSMYLCASSSWGVRGPAPLYEQYFGPGTRLTVT.

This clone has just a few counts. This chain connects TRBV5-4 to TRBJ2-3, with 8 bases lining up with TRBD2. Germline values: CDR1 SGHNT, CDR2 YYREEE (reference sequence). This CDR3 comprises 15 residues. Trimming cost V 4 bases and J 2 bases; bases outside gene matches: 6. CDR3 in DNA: TGTGCCAGCAGCACGGGGGGGATCAACACAGATACGCAGTATTTT. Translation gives CASSTGGINTDTQYF.

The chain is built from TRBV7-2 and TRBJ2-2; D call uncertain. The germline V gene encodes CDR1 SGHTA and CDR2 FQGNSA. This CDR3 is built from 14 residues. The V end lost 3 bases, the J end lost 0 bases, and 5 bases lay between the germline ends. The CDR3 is CASSFGPNTGELFF. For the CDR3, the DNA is TGTGCCAGCAGCTTTGGGCCGAACACCGGGGAGCTGTTTTTT.

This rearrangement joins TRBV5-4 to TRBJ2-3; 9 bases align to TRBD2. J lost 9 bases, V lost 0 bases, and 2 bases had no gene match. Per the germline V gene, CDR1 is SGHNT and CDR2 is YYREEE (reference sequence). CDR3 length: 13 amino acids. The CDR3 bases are TGTGCCAGCAGCTTGGATCTAGCGGGGACGCAGTATTTT. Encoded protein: CASSLDLAGTQYF.

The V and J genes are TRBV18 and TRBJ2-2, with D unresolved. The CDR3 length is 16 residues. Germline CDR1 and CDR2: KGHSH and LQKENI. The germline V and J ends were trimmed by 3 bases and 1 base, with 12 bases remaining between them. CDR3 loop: CASSPPGRLNTGELFF. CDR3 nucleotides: TGTGCCAGCTCACCTCCCGGTAGACTGAACACCGGGGAGCTGTTTTTT.

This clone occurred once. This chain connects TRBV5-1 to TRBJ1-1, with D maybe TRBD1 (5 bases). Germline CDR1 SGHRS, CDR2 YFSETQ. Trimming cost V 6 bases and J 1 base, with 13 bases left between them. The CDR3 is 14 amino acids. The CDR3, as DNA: TGCGCCAGCACCTCCCAGGGTCCGAACACTGAAGCTTTCTTT. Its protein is CASTSQGPNTEAFF.

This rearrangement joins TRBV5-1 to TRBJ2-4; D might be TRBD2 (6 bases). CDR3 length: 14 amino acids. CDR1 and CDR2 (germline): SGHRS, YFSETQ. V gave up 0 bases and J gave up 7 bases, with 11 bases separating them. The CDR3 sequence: CASSLAEGRNIQYF. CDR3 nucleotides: TGCGCCAGCAGCTTGGCCGAGGGGAGGAACATTCAGTACTTC.

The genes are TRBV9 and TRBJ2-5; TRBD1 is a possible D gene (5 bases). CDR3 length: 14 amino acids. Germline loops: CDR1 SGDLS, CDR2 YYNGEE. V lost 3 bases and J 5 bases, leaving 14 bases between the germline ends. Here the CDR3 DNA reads TGTGCCAGCAGCGCTAGACAGCTCTCCGAGACCCAGTACTTC. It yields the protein CASSARQLSETQYF.

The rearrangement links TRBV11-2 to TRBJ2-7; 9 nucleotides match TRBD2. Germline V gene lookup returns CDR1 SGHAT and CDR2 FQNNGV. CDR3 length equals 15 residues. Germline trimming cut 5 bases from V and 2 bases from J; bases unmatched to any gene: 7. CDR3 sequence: CASSLSGSLAYEQYF. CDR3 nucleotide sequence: TGTGCCAGCAGCCTTAGCGGGAGCCTAGCCTACGAGCAGTACTTC.

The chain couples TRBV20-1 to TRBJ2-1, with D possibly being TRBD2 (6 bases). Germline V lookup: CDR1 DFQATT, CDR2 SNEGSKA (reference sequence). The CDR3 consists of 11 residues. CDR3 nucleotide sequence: TGCAGCGCGGGGTGGGTCAATGAGCAGTTCTTC. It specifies CSAGWVNEQFF.